This T cell receptor (beta chain) was profiled in a study of molecular identifiers for immune sequencing clone quantification. Study as a whole: Replicate RNA came from approximately 20,000 or 100,000 naive CD8 cells and was split five ways, and four parts were sequenced. General study findings and limits: Amid about a million naive cells, spiked Jurkat TCR RNA from one cell was reportedly still detectable.

Sorting isolated naive CD8 T cells as CD8+CD4-CCR7+CD45RA+ events. Library preparation followed earlier protocols using designated TCR primers. TCRdb re-analysed the PCR reads in MiXCR, keeping a single row per CDR3 protein. This sample has some 320,000 distinct CDR3 sequences, with roughly a fifth found just once. Germline V gene data show CDR1 as SGHTA and CDR2 as FQGNSA. V gave up 5 bases and J gave up 8 bases, with 22 bases separating them. The CDR3 length is 16 residues. This clonotype was counted at least ten times. Its specificity is not known. The clonotype comes from a human donor in good health. Some libraries in this study had Jurkat cell RNA spiked in. This chain connects TRBV7-2 to TRBJ2-1, with D unclear. Sequencing was carried out using naive CD8+ T cells from blood, with Jurkat cell RNA spiked in. The subset: FACS-sorted CD8+CD4-CCR7+CD45RA+ naive T cells. This CDR3 is CASSPSEVGPIYEQFF. CDR3 bases: TGTGCCAGCAGCCCCAGTGAGGTAGGGCCGATCTATGAGCAGTTCTTC.